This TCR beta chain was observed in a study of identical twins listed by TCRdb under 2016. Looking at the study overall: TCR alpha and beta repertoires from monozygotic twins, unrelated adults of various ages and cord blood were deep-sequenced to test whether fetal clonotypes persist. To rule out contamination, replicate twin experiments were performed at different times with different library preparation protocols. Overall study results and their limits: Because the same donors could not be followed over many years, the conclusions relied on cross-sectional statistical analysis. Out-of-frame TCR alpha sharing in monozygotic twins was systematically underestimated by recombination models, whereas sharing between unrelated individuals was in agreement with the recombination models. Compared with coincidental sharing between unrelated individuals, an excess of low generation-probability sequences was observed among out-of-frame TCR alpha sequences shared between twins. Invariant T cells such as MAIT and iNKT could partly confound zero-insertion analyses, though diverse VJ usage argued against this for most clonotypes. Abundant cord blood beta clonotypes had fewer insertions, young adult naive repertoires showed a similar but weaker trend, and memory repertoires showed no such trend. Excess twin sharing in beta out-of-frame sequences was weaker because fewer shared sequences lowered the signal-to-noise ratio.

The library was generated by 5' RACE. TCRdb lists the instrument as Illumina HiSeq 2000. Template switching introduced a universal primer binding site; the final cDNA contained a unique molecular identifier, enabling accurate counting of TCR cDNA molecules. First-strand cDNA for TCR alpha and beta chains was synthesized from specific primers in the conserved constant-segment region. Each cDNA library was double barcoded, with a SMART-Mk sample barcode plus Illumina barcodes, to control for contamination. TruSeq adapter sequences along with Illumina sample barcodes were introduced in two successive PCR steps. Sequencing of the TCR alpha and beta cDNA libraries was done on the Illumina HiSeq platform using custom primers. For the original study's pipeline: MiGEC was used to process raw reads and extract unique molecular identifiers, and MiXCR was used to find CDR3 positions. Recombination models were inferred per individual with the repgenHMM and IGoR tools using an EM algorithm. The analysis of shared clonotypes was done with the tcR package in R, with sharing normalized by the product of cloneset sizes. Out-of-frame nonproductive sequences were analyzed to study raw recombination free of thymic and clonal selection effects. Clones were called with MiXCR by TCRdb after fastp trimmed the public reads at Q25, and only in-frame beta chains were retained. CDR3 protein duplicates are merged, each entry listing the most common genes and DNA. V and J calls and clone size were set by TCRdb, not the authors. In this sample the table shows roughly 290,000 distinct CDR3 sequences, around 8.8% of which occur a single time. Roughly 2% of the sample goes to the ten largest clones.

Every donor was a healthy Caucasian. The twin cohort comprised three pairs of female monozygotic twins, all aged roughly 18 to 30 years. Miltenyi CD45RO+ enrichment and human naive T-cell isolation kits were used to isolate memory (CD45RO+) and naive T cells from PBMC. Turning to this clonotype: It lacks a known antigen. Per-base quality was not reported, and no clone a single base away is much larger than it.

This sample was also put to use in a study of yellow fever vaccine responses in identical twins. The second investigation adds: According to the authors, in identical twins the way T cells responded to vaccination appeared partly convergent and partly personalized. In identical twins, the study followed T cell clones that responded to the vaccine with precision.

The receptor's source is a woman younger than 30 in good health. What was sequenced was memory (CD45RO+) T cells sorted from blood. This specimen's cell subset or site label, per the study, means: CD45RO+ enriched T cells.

The CDR3 in this case is CSVELQGYGYTF. The DNA sequence is as follows: TGCAGCGTTGAATTACAGGGTTATGGCTACACCTTC. Recombination joined TRBV29-1 with TRBJ1-2; a tentative D match to TRBD1 spans 6 bases. Looking up the germline V gene yields CDR1 SQVTM and CDR2 ANQGSEA. From the cysteine up to the phenylalanine, the CDR3 has a length of 12 residues. The retained sequence is limited to the CDR3, 36 bases, with the frame set at the first base. V is shortened by 2 bases, J by 5 bases, and the region joining them spans 9 bases.